Sequencing of this T cell receptor (beta chain) was carried out in a study of human T cells and chemical hapten exposure. The wider study: There were weekly diphenylcyclopropenone doses to the scalp for patients throughout the approximately 25-week study.

Time point here: patch test 2, 6 weeks after DPC sensitization. Regarding treatment: therapeutic diphenylcyclopropenone sensitization with weekly scalp DPC. Trimming removed 7 bases at V and 4 bases at J, with 17 bases between. CDR1 and CDR2 from the germline V gene are MDHEN and SYDVKM. There are 14 residues in the CDR3. TCRdb reprocessed the RACE reads with MiXCR, giving one entry per CDR3 protein. The repertoire holds about 54,000 distinct CDR3 sequences, with about 9.9% as singletons. The J gene is TRBJ2-7, the V gene TRBV28; possible D gene TRBD1, 5 bases. The receptor was derived from a woman in her fifties or sixties with alopecia areata. Some clones in this sample may be carry-over from other donors' samples. The sample consisted of whole blood, taken in connection with sensitization to the hapten diphenylcyclopropenone (DPC). The CDR3 sequence: CASTPWGSTYEQYF. The CDR3 nucleotides are TGTGCCAGCACCCCGTGGGGCAGCACTTACGAGCAGTACTTC.